The rows below give T cell receptor beta chains drawn from one sample of a study of blood T cell repertoires in COVID-19. Here immunoSEQ multiplex PCR was the method, and the copy in TCRdb shows in-frame clones only, minus some. Of hundreds of thousands of clones in the sample, 75% to 90% were seen once. Sequencing input: PBMCs or T cells enriched from blood (not recorded which). All receptors derive from a man aged 30 to 39 who had recovered from COVID-19. The CDR3 runs from the conserved cysteine through the conserved F or W. Each record gives: V gene, J gene, D gene, clone size, CDR3 protein, CDR3 DNA. D genes are given only for firm matches. Size is omitted from some rows. Given values are once, few, many or a class for expanded clones.

v_call: TRBV12-3/TRBV12-4; j_call: TRBJ1-3; d_call: .; clone_size: .; cdr3_aa: CATGPGNTIYF; cdr3_nt: TGTGCCACAGGTCCTGGAAACACCATATATTTT
v_call: TRBV23-1; j_call: TRBJ1-5; d_call: TRBD1; clone_size: .; cdr3_aa: CASSQQNRGGDQPQHF; cdr3_nt: TGCGCCAGCAGTCAACAAAACAGGGGGGGGGATCAGCCCCAGCATTTT
v_call: TRBV7-2; j_call: TRBJ2-7; d_call: .; clone_size: .; cdr3_aa: CASSLARRGSYEQYF; cdr3_nt: TGTGCCAGCAGCTTAGCTCGGCGGGGCTCCTACGAGCAGTACTTC
v_call: TRBV4-1; j_call: TRBJ2-7; d_call: .; clone_size: .; cdr3_aa: CASSRGENYEQYF; cdr3_nt: TGCGCCAGCAGCCGAGGAGAGAATTACGAGCAGTACTTC
v_call: TRBV7-8; j_call: TRBJ2-3; d_call: TRBD1; clone_size: .; cdr3_aa: CASSSKQGVGSTDTQYF; cdr3_nt: TGTGCCAGCAGCTCTAAACAGGGGGTTGGGAGCACAGATACGCAGTATTTT
v_call: TRBV6-5; j_call: TRBJ1-4; d_call: TRBD1; clone_size: .; cdr3_aa: CASSYRAGTGGLFF; cdr3_nt: TGTGCCAGCAGTTATCGGGCCGGGACAGGGGGGCTGTTTTTT
v_call: TRBV28; j_call: TRBJ2-7; d_call: .; clone_size: .; cdr3_aa: CASTGGSYEQYF; cdr3_nt: TGTGCCAGCACAGGGGGGAGCTACGAGCAGTACTTC
v_call: TRBV2; j_call: TRBJ2-2; d_call: .; clone_size: .; cdr3_aa: CASSVRQRDTGELFF; cdr3_nt: TGTGCCAGCAGTGTACGCCAGCGTGACACCGGGGAGCTGTTTTTT
v_call: TRBV19; j_call: TRBJ1-2; d_call: .; clone_size: .; cdr3_aa: CASSPRFNYGYTF; cdr3_nt: TGTGCCAGTAGCCCGCGATTTAACTATGGCTACACCTTC
v_call: TRBV7-9; j_call: TRBJ2-2; d_call: TRBD2; clone_size: .; cdr3_aa: CASSPLAGGAGELFF; cdr3_nt: TGTGCCAGCAGCCCCTTAGCGGGAGGGGCCGGGGAGCTGTTTTTT
v_call: TRBV4-1; j_call: TRBJ1-5; d_call: TRBD1; clone_size: .; cdr3_aa: CASSQAQGAGQPQHF; cdr3_nt: TGCGCCAGCAGCCAAGCACAGGGGGCAGGGCAGCCCCAGCATTTT
v_call: TRBV24-1; j_call: TRBJ1-4; d_call: .; clone_size: .; cdr3_aa: CATSKGRGSEKLFF; cdr3_nt: TGTGCCACTTCCAAGGGGAGGGGAAGTGAAAAACTGTTTTTT
v_call: TRBV15; j_call: TRBJ2-7; d_call: TRBD1; clone_size: once; cdr3_aa: CATSRDRAGQGPEQYF; cdr3_nt: TGTGCCACCAGCAGAGATCGTGCGGGACAGGGGCCCGAGCAGTACTTC
v_call: TRBV28; j_call: TRBJ2-5; d_call: TRBD1; clone_size: .; cdr3_aa: CASGLRTGTQETQYF; cdr3_nt: TGTGCCAGCGGGCTTCGGACAGGGACACAAGAGACCCAGTACTTC
v_call: TRBV2; j_call: TRBJ2-7; d_call: TRBD1; clone_size: .; cdr3_aa: CASINGQGLYEQYF; cdr3_nt: TGTGCCAGCATCAACGGACAGGGGCTTTACGAGCAGTACTTC
v_call: TRBV2; j_call: TRBJ2-7; d_call: .; clone_size: .; cdr3_aa: CASSRVLYEQYF; cdr3_nt: TGTGCCAGCAGCCGGGTCCTCTACGAGCAGTACTTC
v_call: TRBV6-1; j_call: TRBJ1-5; d_call: .; clone_size: .; cdr3_aa: CASSEVGVLNQPQHF; cdr3_nt: TGTGCCAGCAGTGAAGTGGGAGTTCTCAATCAGCCCCAGCATTTT
v_call: TRBV28; j_call: TRBJ2-7; d_call: .; clone_size: .; cdr3_aa: CASSFQGSHEQYF; cdr3_nt: TGTGCCAGCAGTTTTCAGGGCTCCCACGAGCAGTACTTC
v_call: TRBV19; j_call: TRBJ2-1; d_call: TRBD1; clone_size: .; cdr3_aa: CASSDTGTGNPYEQFF; cdr3_nt: TGTGCCAGTAGTGACACCGGGACAGGGAATCCCTATGAGCAGTTCTTC
v_call: TRBV11-2; j_call: TRBJ2-3; d_call: TRBD1; clone_size: .; cdr3_aa: CASSLGDRLSTDTQYF; cdr3_nt: TGTGCCAGCAGCTTAGGGGACAGGCTTAGCACAGATACGCAGTATTTT
v_call: TRBV9; j_call: TRBJ1-2; d_call: TRBD1; clone_size: .; cdr3_aa: CASSVVTGNGYTF; cdr3_nt: TGTGCCAGCAGCGTAGTGACAGGGAACGGCTACACCTTC
v_call: TRBV13; j_call: TRBJ2-4; d_call: TRBD2; clone_size: .; cdr3_aa: CASSLVAGGGSNIQYF; cdr3_nt: TGTGCCAGCAGCTTAGTAGCGGGAGGGGGGTCGAACATTCAGTACTTC
v_call: TRBV5-8; j_call: TRBJ2-1; d_call: TRBD2; clone_size: .; cdr3_aa: CASSLEASGSYEQFF; cdr3_nt: TGTGCCAGCAGCTTGGAGGCTAGCGGGAGCTATGAGCAGTTCTTC
v_call: TRBV18; j_call: TRBJ2-2; d_call: .; clone_size: .; cdr3_aa: CASSPQGGNTGELFF; cdr3_nt: TGTGCCAGCTCACCTCAGGGAGGGAACACCGGGGAGCTGTTTTTT
v_call: TRBV7-9; j_call: TRBJ1-2; d_call: .; clone_size: .; cdr3_aa: CASSKGELEGYGYTF; cdr3_nt: TGTGCCAGCAGCAAAGGCGAGTTAGAGGGCTATGGCTACACCTTC
v_call: TRBV5-1; j_call: TRBJ2-2; d_call: TRBD2; clone_size: .; cdr3_aa: CASSSRTGLAGVTGELFF; cdr3_nt: TGCGCCAGCAGCTCCAGGACTGGACTAGCGGGAGTCACCGGGGAGCTGTTTTTT
v_call: TRBV5-1; j_call: TRBJ2-1; d_call: TRBD2; clone_size: .; cdr3_aa: CASSKTSGRDYNEQFF; cdr3_nt: TGCGCCAGCAGCAAAACTAGCGGGAGGGACTACAATGAGCAGTTCTTC
v_call: TRBV28; j_call: TRBJ2-3; d_call: .; clone_size: .; cdr3_aa: CASRTPRDTQYF; cdr3_nt: TGTGCCAGCCGCACCCCTAGAGATACGCAGTATTTT
v_call: TRBV7-2; j_call: TRBJ2-1; d_call: TRBD2; clone_size: .; cdr3_aa: CASSTGTSGNEQFF; cdr3_nt: TGTGCCAGCAGCACAGGGACTAGCGGCAATGAGCAGTTCTTC
v_call: TRBV30; j_call: TRBJ2-4; d_call: TRBD1; clone_size: once; cdr3_aa: CAWSRTGRDIQYF; cdr3_nt: TGTGCCTGGAGTAGGACAGGGCGAGACATTCAGTACTTC
v_call: TRBV11-2; j_call: TRBJ2-7; d_call: .; clone_size: .; cdr3_aa: CASSSARGHQSYEQYF; cdr3_nt: TGTGCCAGCAGCTCCGCTCGGGGACACCAGTCCTACGAGCAGTACTTC
v_call: TRBV10-3; j_call: TRBJ1-2; d_call: TRBD1; clone_size: .; cdr3_aa: CAIRDRPRGGYTF; cdr3_nt: TGTGCCATCAGGGACAGGCCCCGCGGTGGCTACACCTTC
v_call: TRBV10-3; j_call: TRBJ2-2; d_call: TRBD1; clone_size: .; cdr3_aa: CAIGAGQGNTGELFF; cdr3_nt: TGTGCCATCGGCGCCGGACAGGGTAACACCGGGGAGCTGTTTTTT
v_call: TRBV24-1; j_call: TRBJ2-3; d_call: TRBD2; clone_size: .; cdr3_aa: CATSEVAGGTQYF; cdr3_nt: TGTGCCACCAGTGAGGTAGCGGGAGGTACGCAGTATTTT
v_call: TRBV6-1; j_call: TRBJ1-1; d_call: .; clone_size: .; cdr3_aa: CASSESTGYTEAFF; cdr3_nt: TGTGCCAGCAGTGAATCAACAGGGTACACTGAAGCTTTCTTT
v_call: TRBV10-3; j_call: TRBJ2-1; d_call: .; clone_size: .; cdr3_aa: CAIREDLYNEQFF; cdr3_nt: TGTGCCATCAGGGAGGACTTGTACAATGAGCAGTTCTTC
v_call: TRBV6-5; j_call: TRBJ1-1; d_call: .; clone_size: .; cdr3_aa: CASRRTKNTEAFF; cdr3_nt: TGTGCCAGCAGAAGGACTAAGAACACTGAAGCTTTCTTT
v_call: TRBV30; j_call: TRBJ1-5; d_call: .; clone_size: .; cdr3_aa: CAWSGGRNQPQHF; cdr3_nt: TGTGCCTGGAGTGGGGGGAGGAATCAGCCCCAGCATTTT
v_call: TRBV28; j_call: TRBJ2-2; d_call: TRBD1; clone_size: .; cdr3_aa: CASSLKDRSSGELFF; cdr3_nt: TGTGCCAGCAGTTTAAAGGACAGGTCCTCCGGGGAGCTGTTTTTT
v_call: TRBV4-2; j_call: TRBJ1-4; d_call: .; clone_size: .; cdr3_aa: CASSQEGGAEEKLFF; cdr3_nt: TGTGCCAGCAGCCAAGAGGGAGGGGCGGAGGAAAAACTGTTTTTT
v_call: TRBV7-2; j_call: TRBJ2-1; d_call: .; clone_size: once; cdr3_aa: CASSLVGASYNEQFF; cdr3_nt: TGTGCCAGCAGCTTAGTAGGGGCTTCCTACAATGAGCAGTTCTTC
v_call: TRBV18; j_call: TRBJ2-1; d_call: .; clone_size: .; cdr3_aa: CASSPPGGNEQFF; cdr3_nt: TGTGCCAGCTCACCACCGGGAGGCAATGAGCAGTTCTTC
v_call: TRBV28; j_call: TRBJ2-1; d_call: .; clone_size: .; cdr3_aa: CASSSRTNSYNEQFF; cdr3_nt: TGTGCCAGCAGTTCGCGGACAAACTCCTACAATGAGCAGTTCTTC
v_call: TRBV2; j_call: TRBJ2-1; d_call: .; clone_size: once; cdr3_aa: CASRPGYNEQFF; cdr3_nt: TGTGCCAGCAGACCCGGCTACAATGAGCAGTTCTTC
v_call: TRBV7-2; j_call: TRBJ2-3; d_call: TRBD2; clone_size: .; cdr3_aa: CASSKSSGYGTDTQYF; cdr3_nt: TGTGCCAGCAGCAAAAGTAGCGGGTATGGCACAGATACGCAGTATTTT
v_call: TRBV27; j_call: TRBJ2-5; d_call: TRBD2; clone_size: .; cdr3_aa: CASSLSREGETQYF; cdr3_nt: TGTGCCAGCAGTTTATCCAGGGAGGGGGAGACCCAGTACTTC
v_call: TRBV2; j_call: TRBJ2-7; d_call: .; clone_size: .; cdr3_aa: CASSGGESSYEQYF; cdr3_nt: TGTGCCAGCAGTGGGGGGGAAAGCTCCTACGAGCAGTACTTC
v_call: TRBV6-5; j_call: TRBJ2-7; d_call: TRBD1; clone_size: .; cdr3_aa: CASSSRQGGHEQYF; cdr3_nt: TGTGCCAGCAGTTCCCGACAGGGGGGCCACGAGCAGTACTTC
v_call: TRBV19; j_call: TRBJ1-2; d_call: TRBD1; clone_size: .; cdr3_aa: CASNSGTGPYGYTF; cdr3_nt: TGTGCCAGTAATTCCGGGACAGGGCCCTATGGCTACACCTTC
v_call: TRBV19; j_call: TRBJ1-1; d_call: .; clone_size: .; cdr3_aa: CASSKTGQRNTEAFF; cdr3_nt: TGTGCCAGTAGTAAAACTGGGCAGAGGAACACTGAAGCTTTCTTT
v_call: TRBV30; j_call: TRBJ2-2; d_call: .; clone_size: .; cdr3_aa: CAWSVRAGELFF; cdr3_nt: TGTGCCTGGAGTGTACGGGCCGGGGAGCTGTTTTTT